Each of the 30 T cell receptor beta chains below was sequenced from the same sample in a study of cytomegalovirus exposure and HLA in healthy donors. The method was immunoSEQ multiplex PCR; TCRdb's version includes in-frame clones alone and lacks a portion of them. In the table there are 90,000 to 150,000 clones, around 89% of which are singletons. The sample was PBMCs. These receptors originate from a man aged 18 to 30 in good health and CMV-seronegative.

Written as DNA, the CDR3 is TGCAGCGTTGATGTTTGGACTAGCGGAGAAGAGACCCAGTACTTC. Its translation: CSVDVWTSGEETQYF. This chain links TRBV29-1 with TRBJ2-5; 10 bases align to TRBD2. The CDR3 has 15 amino acids. Germline loops: CDR1 SQVTM, CDR2 ANQGSEA. Trimming at V came to 3 bases and at J to 3 bases, leaving 7 bases not matched to a gene.

This rearrangement joins TRBV30 to TRBJ2-7; 9 bases are a match to TRBD1. The germline gives CDR1 GTSNPN, CDR2 SVGIG (reference sequence). J gave up 3 bases and V 4 bases, and 10 bases lay outside the gene matches. There are 15 residues in the CDR3. CDR3 residues: CAWTYRDRELYEQYF. The CDR3, as DNA: TGTGCCTGGACTTACCGGGACAGGGAACTCTACGAGCAGTACTTC.

The chain uses TRBV6-1 and TRBJ1-1, with D possibly TRBD1 on 5 matching bases. The CDR3 consists of 15 residues. Trimming took 7 bases from V and 1 from J, leaving 16 bases between them. The V gene's germline CDR1 is MNHNS and CDR2 SASEGT. The CDR3, as DNA: TGTGCCAGCACGGTGAAGGGGCGGGAGAACACTGAAGCTTTCTTT. Protein: CASTVKGRENTEAFF.

The chain uses TRBV5-6 and TRBJ2-3, with D possibly matching TRBD2 (5 bases). V was trimmed by 4 bases and J by 6 bases, leaving 21 bases between them. CDR1 and CDR2 from the germline V gene are SGHDT and YYEEEE. This CDR3 spans 16 amino acids. The CDR3 DNA sequence: TGTGCCAGCAGCCTGTCTAATCTAGCTGTTGTGGATACGCAGTATTTT. Translated: CASSLSNLAVVDTQYF.

This clone has a single count. The chain uses TRBV6-5 and TRBJ2-1; 8 bases match TRBD1. The V gene end was trimmed by 2 bases and the J gene end by 3 bases; junction bases not matched to a gene: 6. The CDR3 runs to 16 residues. Germline-derived CDR1 and CDR2 are MNHEY and SVGAGI. The CDR3, as DNA: TGTGCCAGCAGTTACCGTACAGGGGGGTTCTACAATGAGCAGTTCTTC. This gives the protein CASSYRTGGFYNEQFF.

This clone was picked up a small number of times. The V gene is TRBV5-1, the J gene TRBJ2-4, with D perhaps matching TRBD1 (7 bases). The germline gives CDR1 SGHRS, CDR2 YFSETQ. This CDR3 spans 16 amino acids. Deletions cut 3 bases from V and 3 bases from J, with 16 bases between. CDR3: CASSWAPGDSKNIQYF. CDR3 DNA sequence: TGCGCCAGCAGCTGGGCTCCGGGGGACAGCAAAAACATTCAGTACTTC.

This clone was counted only a few times. The V gene is TRBV4-1, the J gene TRBJ2-7; 8 bases map to TRBD1. This CDR3 spans 15 amino acids. V shed 3 bases and J 6 bases; nucleotides not matched to a gene: 10. Germline V lookup: CDR1 MGHRA, CDR2 YSYEKL. The DNA of the CDR3 is TGCGCCAGCAGCCAGCAGGGGGCGATTGATTCCGAGCAGTACTTC. Translation: CASSQQGAIDSEQYF.

The chain joins TRBV27 to TRBJ1-1, with D possibly matching TRBD1 (6 bases). Trimming stripped 3 bases from V and 8 bases from J, with 13 bases between. Germline-derived CDR1 and CDR2 are MNHEY and SMNVEV (reference sequence). The length of the CDR3 is 13 residues. CDR3 sequence: CASSFGGGREAFF. CDR3 DNA sequence: TGTGCCAGCAGTTTCGGCGGGGGCCGGGAAGCTTTCTTT.

V and J are TRBV6-4 and TRBJ2-2; 10 positions match TRBD2. The junction had 8 bases not matched to a gene; V was cut back by 7 bases and J by 6 bases. Germline V gives CDR1 MRHNA, CDR2 SNTAGT. The CDR3 is made up of 15 amino acids. CDR3 coding DNA: TGTGCCAGCACCTACCTAGCGGGAGCCGCCGGGGAGCTGTTTTTT. Translation gives CASTYLAGAAGELFF.

J is TRBJ2-1 and V is TRBV25-1, with 9 nucleotides matching TRBD2. The CDR3 length is 18 residues. Germline values: CDR1 MGHDK, CDR2 SYGVNS. V was pared by 5 bases and J by 0 bases, with 11 bases of the junction left unmatched. This chain's CDR3 is CASSLGSGGLSSYNEQFF. Here the CDR3 DNA reads TGTGCCAGCAGTCTCGGTAGCGGGGGACTTAGCTCCTACAATGAGCAGTTCTTC.

The chain uses TRBV2 and TRBJ2-3; 7 positions agree with TRBD2. V trimming: 6 bases; J trimming: 2 bases; junction bases outside the gene matches: 23. The length of the CDR3 is 20 residues. Germline CDR1 and CDR2: SNHLY and FYNNEI. CDR3 nucleotides: TGTGCCAGCAGAAGGGATGGGGCTAGCGGCATTCCCGCAATCACAGATACGCAGTATTTT. Translated: CASRRDGASGIPAITDTQYF.

This chain uses TRBV28 with TRBJ1-3; no definite D call. V lost 6 bases and J lost 1, with 13 bases in between. The CDR3 runs 15 residues. CDR1 and CDR2 (germline): MDHEN, SYDVKM. The CDR3 DNA is TGTGCCAGCAGCCTTCCTCCGGGGTCTGGAAACACCATATATTTT. This encodes CASSLPPGSGNTIYF.

This clone was detected only a few times. This chain joins TRBV7-9 and TRBJ1-1; 9 bases align to TRBD1. The CDR3 contains 16 residues. Germline loops: CDR1 SEHNR, CDR2 FQNEAQ (reference sequence). V trimming: 4 bases; J trimming: 5 bases; junction bases outside the gene matches: 11. In DNA, the CDR3 is TGTGCCAGCAGCTCAACCGGGACAGGGTTGAGGACTGAAGCTTTCTTT. Protein sequence: CASSSTGTGLRTEAFF.

The chain joins TRBV5-5 to TRBJ2-7, with TRBD1 identical over 7 bases. With 4 bases clipped from V and 1 base from J, the junction kept 5 bases outside the gene matches. This CDR3 is 14 amino acids long. The V gene's germline CDR1 is SGHKS and CDR2 YYEKEE (reference sequence). The CDR3 sequence: CASSLRTGSYEQYF. CDR3 bases: TGTGCCAGCAGCCTAAGGACAGGATCCTACGAGCAGTACTTC.

This clone was seen only once. The rearrangement uses TRBV5-4 and TRBJ1-4, with no clear D. The germline gives CDR1 SGHNT, CDR2 YYREEE (reference sequence). V shed 3 bases and J shed 0 bases, with 9 bases lying between them. CDR3 size: 15 residues. The DNA of the CDR3 is TGTGCCAGCAGCTCGGGAAAGGCAACTAATGAAAAACTGTTTTTT. Its protein is CASSSGKATNEKLFF.

This chain links TRBV9 with TRBJ1-1; no clear D gene. V dropped 3 bases and J dropped 5 bases, with 11 bases sitting between them. Germline V gene sequence: CDR1 SGDLS, CDR2 YYNGEE. The CDR3 runs to 13 residues. The CDR3 nucleotides read TGTGCCAGCAGCGCGCGTCAGAGGACTGAAGCTTTCTTT. This codes for CASSARQRTEAFF.

This clone was observed a few times. V is TRBV5-4 and J is TRBJ2-7, with a tentative D call TRBD2 (5 bases). With the DNA end fitting TRBJ2-5 better, the J assignment may be wrong. CDR1 and CDR2 (germline): SGHNT, YYREEE (reference sequence). The CDR3 is made up of 13 amino acids. The DNA for the CDR3 is TGTGCCAGCACCTACAGCGGAACTGAGACCCAGTACTTC. Translated: CASTYSGTETQYF.

This chain connects TRBV13 to TRBJ2-7; 10 bases map to TRBD1. Per the germline V gene, CDR1 is PRHDT and CDR2 is FYEKMQ (reference sequence). Trimming at V came to 5 bases and at J to 1 base, leaving 8 bases not matched to a gene. The CDR3 consists of 16 residues. CDR3 sequence (DNA): TGTGCCAGCAGCCCGCGCAGGGGACAGGGGTCCTACGAGCAGTACTTC. Protein sequence: CASSPRRGQGSYEQYF. The variable domain in full, completed from reference TRBV13 and TRBJ2-7, reads AAGVIQSPRHLIKEKRETATLKCYPIPRHDTVYWYQQGPGQDPQFLISFYEKMQSDKGSIPDRFSAQQFSDYHSELNMSSLELGDSALYFCASSPRRGQGSYEQYFGPGTRLTVT.

The J gene is TRBJ2-1, the V gene TRBV6-5, with 7 nucleotides matching TRBD2. Looked up from germline, CDR1 is MNHEY and CDR2 is SVGAGI. CDR3 length: 15 residues. The V and J ends lost 6 bases and 6 bases, in that order; junction bases with no gene match: 11. CDR3 protein: CASRQLSSGANEQFF. For the CDR3, the DNA is TGTGCCAGCAGACAATTGTCTAGCGGAGCCAATGAGCAGTTCTTC.

The J gene is TRBJ1-2, the V gene TRBV30, with 9 bases aligning to TRBD1. Trimming took 2 bases from V and 1 from J; bases not matched to a gene: 8. CDR1 is GTSNPN and CDR2 is SVGIG in the germline V gene (reference sequence). This CDR3 contains 16 residues. The CDR3 sequence is CAWSRDRAKNNYGYTF. CDR3 coding DNA: TGTGCCTGGAGTCGGGACAGGGCGAAGAATAACTATGGCTACACCTTC. The full variable domain, with the rest looked up from reference TRBV30 and TRBJ1-2, is SQTIHQWPATLVQPVGSPLSLECTVEGTSNPNLYWYRQAAGRGLQLLFYSVGIGQISSEVPQNLSASRPQDRQFILSSKKLLLSDSGFYLCAWSRDRAKNNYGYTFGSGTRLTVV.

This chain uses TRBV7-2 with TRBJ1-3; D not certain. The ends were cut back, 5 bases at V and 0 bases at J, with 11 bases in the middle. Germline V CDR1 and CDR2: SGHTA, FQGNSA. This CDR3 spans 15 amino acids. CDR3 protein: CASSRAIFSGNTIYF. In nucleotides, the CDR3 is TGTGCCAGCAGCCGCGCGATCTTCTCTGGAAACACCATATATTTT.

This chain connects TRBV4-3 to TRBJ2-3; D is possibly TRBD2 (5 bases). With 1 base removed from V and 3 bases from J, the gap between germline ends came to 11 bases. Looked up from germline, CDR1 is LGHNA and CDR2 is YSLEER. This CDR3 is 15 amino acids long. The CDR3 loop reads CASSQGGVNTDTQYF. The CDR3 region has the DNA TGCGCCAGCAGCCAAGGGGGAGTCAATACAGATACGCAGTATTTT.

V usage is TRBV4-1 and J usage is TRBJ2-1, with TRBD2 matching 7 bases. The ends lost 3 bases at V and 7 bases at J; junction bases unmatched: 9. Germline loops: CDR1 MGHRA, CDR2 YSYEKL. The CDR3 is 15 amino acids. The CDR3 loop is CASSHPLREGNEQFF. CDR3 DNA sequence: TGCGCCAGCAGCCACCCTCTTAGGGAGGGGAATGAGCAGTTCTTC.

This clone was detected once. The chain is built from TRBV5-4 and TRBJ1-1; perhaps TRBD1 as D (5 bases). CDR1 SGHNT and CDR2 YYREEE come from the germline V gene (reference sequence). Trimming took 1 base from V and 0 from J, leaving 13 bases between them. The CDR3 has 16 amino acids. DNA of the CDR3: TGTGCCAGCAGCTTGTCTTCCGGCAGGGTGAACACTGAAGCTTTCTTT. This encodes CASSLSSGRVNTEAFF.

V is TRBV10-2 and J is TRBJ1-5; 8 nucleotides align to TRBD1. Germline values: CDR1 WSHSY, CDR2 SAAADI. There are 15 residues in the CDR3. After removal of 4 bases from V and 7 bases from J, the junction contained 9 bases not matched to a gene. CDR3 amino acids: CASSALGQGKQPQHF. CDR3 DNA: TGCGCCAGCAGTGCGTTAGGACAGGGAAAACAGCCCCAGCATTTT.

This chain links TRBV27 with TRBJ2-1, with D perhaps TRBD1 (5 bases). Germline V gives CDR1 MNHEY, CDR2 SMNVEV (reference sequence). The CDR3 spans 14 residues. V dropped 1 base and J dropped 4 bases, with 8 bases sitting between them. CDR3 sequence (DNA): TGTGCCAGCAGTTTATGGGCAGGGTACAATGAGCAGTTCTTC. Protein: CASSLWAGYNEQFF.

The chain carries TRBV28 and TRBJ2-3; 12 bases align to TRBD1. V was clipped by 7 bases and J by 7 bases; unmatched bases: 9. The CDR3 has 15 amino acids. The germline V gene encodes CDR1 MDHEN and CDR2 SYDVKM. The CDR3 here is CASTYRDRGLHTQYF. The CDR3, as DNA: TGTGCCAGCACTTACCGGGACAGGGGGCTACATACGCAGTATTTT.

About this clone: The same CDR3 is also encoded by other DNA sequences in this sample. The chain couples TRBV28 to TRBJ2-7; no clear D gene. CDR1 and CDR2 from the germline V gene are MDHEN and SYDVKM. Trimming took 2 bases from V and 2 from J, leaving 4 bases between them. The CDR3 is 12 amino acids. In DNA form, the CDR3 reads TGTGCCAGCAGTTTAATAGCCTACGAGCAGTACTTC. Translating gives CASSLIAYEQYF.

This rearrangement joins TRBV5-1 to TRBJ2-1, with 8 positions matching TRBD2. V lost 4 bases to trimming and J lost 0 bases; unmatched junction nucleotides: 6. Germline values: CDR1 SGHRS, CDR2 YFSETQ. The CDR3 length is 16 residues. The CDR3 nucleotides read TGCGCCAGCAGCCCGGGACTAGGAGCCTCCTACAATGAGCAGTTCTTC. Encoded protein: CASSPGLGASYNEQFF.

The J gene is TRBJ2-1, the V gene TRBV2, with 12 nucleotides matching TRBD2. This CDR3 is built from 15 residues. Unmatched junction bases numbered 3, after V lost 5 bases and J lost 4 bases. Germline V gene data show CDR1 as SNHLY and CDR2 as FYNNEI. CDR3 residues: CASSNLAGGYNEQFF. CDR3 sequence (DNA): TGTGCCAGCAGTAACCTAGCGGGGGGGTACAATGAGCAGTTCTTC.